The clone carrying this T cell receptor (beta chain) has more than one count but fewer than ten. Per germline, CDR1 SGHNT and CDR2 YYREEE (reference sequence). V shed 1 base, J shed 0 bases, and the junction held 9 bases outside the gene matches. This CDR3 region has 17 residues. The data were obtained in a study of identical twins. No donor was unhealthy or non-Caucasian. cDNA carried unique molecular identifiers, and a universal primer site was added by template switching. TCRdb processed the 5' RACE reads anew with MiXCR; each CDR3 protein has one entry. This table has 550,000 to 700,000 distinct CDR3 sequences, over 8.5% appearing once. The data were also submitted as part of a second study, on yellow fever vaccine responses in identical twins.

Sequencing was done on a sample of PBMCs. The gene calls are TRBV5-4 and TRBJ1-1, with TRBD1 identical over 7 bases. This receptor was identified in a young woman in good health. The CDR3 nucleotides read TGTGCCAGCAGCTTGCGCGCGACAGGGAGGGTGAACACTGAAGCTTTCTTT. Protein: CASSLRATGRVNTEAFF.